These T cell receptor beta chains were read from a single sample in a study of T-cell reconstitution after alpha-beta-depleted transplantation in children. TCRdb reprocessed the PCR reads with MiXCR, giving one entry per CDR3 protein. The profile shows a few hundred thousand distinct CDR3 sequences, roughly 18% of them singletons. The specimen was PBMCs from the stem cell graft donor, collected from the stem cell graft. All receptors come from a human donor who donated a stem cell graft to a child with acute lymphoblastic leukemia. The CDR3 runs from the conserved cysteine through the conserved F or W. Fields, in order: J gene, V gene, D gene, CDR3 protein. A D gene is named only where the DNA matches it firmly.

J: TRBJ1-2; V: TRBV12-3/TRBV12-4; D: NA; CDR3: CASGPGTPLFRYTF
J: TRBJ2-2; V: TRBV4-2; D: NA; CDR3: CASSQDRFGGNTGELFF
J: TRBJ2-2; V: TRBV12-3/TRBV12-4; D: NA; CDR3: CASTIRPDLAGELFF
J: TRBJ2-5; V: TRBV18; D: NA; CDR3: CASAVGAETQYF
J: TRBJ2-7; V: TRBV5-5; D: NA; CDR3: CASSGGRAGISYEQYF
J: TRBJ2-1; V: TRBV4-1; D: TRBD1; CDR3: CASSQGTGQLFNEQFF
J: TRBJ1-5; V: TRBV5-1; D: NA; CDR3: CASSLGGTNYSNQPQHF
J: TRBJ1-5; V: TRBV30; D: TRBD1; CDR3: CAWSRTGGNQPQHF
J: TRBJ2-1; V: TRBV21-1; D: NA; CDR3: CASSTLSGWGYNEQFF
J: TRBJ2-1; V: TRBV29-1; D: NA; CDR3: CSVWYNEQFF
J: TRBJ2-7; V: TRBV10-1; D: NA; CDR3: CASSEKTASRGQYF
J: TRBJ1-1; V: TRBV7-3; D: NA; CDR3: CASSSIQGRRTEAFF
J: TRBJ2-3; V: TRBV5-1; D: NA; CDR3: CASSLAQGLERSTQYF
J: TRBJ1-2; V: TRBV9; D: NA; CDR3: CASSARGLGNYGYTF
J: TRBJ2-1; V: TRBV11-2; D: NA; CDR3: CASSLGGPGGGGTDEQFF
J: TRBJ1-1; V: TRBV29-1; D: NA; CDR3: CSASGTAYLEAFF
J: TRBJ1-1; V: TRBV29-1; D: NA; CDR3: CSEDPRENTEAFF